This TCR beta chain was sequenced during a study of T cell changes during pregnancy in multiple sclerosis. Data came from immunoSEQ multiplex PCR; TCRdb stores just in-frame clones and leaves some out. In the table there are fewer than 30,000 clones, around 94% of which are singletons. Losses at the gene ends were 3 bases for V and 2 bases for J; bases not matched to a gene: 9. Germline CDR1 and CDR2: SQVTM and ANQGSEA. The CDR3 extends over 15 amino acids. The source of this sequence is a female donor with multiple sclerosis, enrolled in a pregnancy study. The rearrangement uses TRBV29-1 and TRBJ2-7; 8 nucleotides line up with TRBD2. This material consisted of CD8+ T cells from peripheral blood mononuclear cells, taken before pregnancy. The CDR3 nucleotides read TGCAGCGTTGAGGACCCAAGCGGGAGAACCTACGAGCAGTACTTC. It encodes CSVEDPSGRTYEQYF.